This section outlines one T cell receptor (beta chain) sequence together with its context. The antigen is unknown. At one end the junction does not follow the germline gene, possibly because of a read error. The germline V gene encodes CDR1 LGHNA and CDR2 YNFKEQ. The CDR3 runs 17 residues. The data derive from a study of tumor-infiltrating lymphocytes in primary liver carcinoma. For the study at large: Productive TCRbeta read yields ran from roughly 3.7 to 6.8 million per sample and were similar between tissues.

Study results and caveats: A significantly higher top-250-clone fraction was recorded for tumors than for blood (p = 0.039).

Constant-region priming of around 500 ng total RNA yielded TCR beta cDNA. ARM-PCR, slightly modified, supplied the TCR beta libraries through three nested multiplex PCR rounds. The opening two PCR rounds, about 10 cycles each, paired TRBV1-TRBV30 forward primers with a C-beta reverse primer. TCRdb redid the calling of the multiplex PCR reads with MiXCR, one entry per CDR3 protein. Among some 200,000 distinct CDR3 sequences listed, around three fifths were seen once. Extraction also yielded germline DNA, while blood RNA was obtained from unsorted whole blood. Treatment-naive at the time, the patients had chronic HBV infection. Before the surgical procedure, approximately 4 milliliters of peripheral blood were collected.

This TCR was sampled from an older woman with primary liver carcinoma and hepatitis B virus infection. Sequencing input: peripheral blood. The genes are TRBV4-2 and TRBJ2-4; tentative D call: TRBD1 (5 bases). The CDR3 is CVSSQVSRTTSKNIQYF. The CDR3 nucleotides are TGTGTCAGCAGTCAAGTATCTCGGACAACGAGCAAAAACATTCAGTACTTC.